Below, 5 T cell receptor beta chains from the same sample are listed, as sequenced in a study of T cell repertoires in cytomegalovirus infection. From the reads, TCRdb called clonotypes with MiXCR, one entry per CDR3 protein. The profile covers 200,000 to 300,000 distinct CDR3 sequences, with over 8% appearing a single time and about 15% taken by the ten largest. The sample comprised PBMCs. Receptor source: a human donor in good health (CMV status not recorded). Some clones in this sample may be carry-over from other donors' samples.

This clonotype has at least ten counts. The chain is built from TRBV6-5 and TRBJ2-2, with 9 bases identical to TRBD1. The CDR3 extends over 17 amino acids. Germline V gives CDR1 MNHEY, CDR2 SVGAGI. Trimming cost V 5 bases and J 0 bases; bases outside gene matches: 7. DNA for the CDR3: TGTGCCAGCAGTCCTCTAGGGACAGGGACGAACACCGGGGAGCTGTTTTTT. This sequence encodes CASSPLGTGTNTGELFF.

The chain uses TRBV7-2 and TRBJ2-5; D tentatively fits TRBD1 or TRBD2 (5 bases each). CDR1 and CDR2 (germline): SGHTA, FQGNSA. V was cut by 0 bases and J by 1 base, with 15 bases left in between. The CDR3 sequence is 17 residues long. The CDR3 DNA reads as TGTGCCAGCAGCTTAGCGCAGAAGGGGACCATCCAAGAGACCCAGTACTTC. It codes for CASSLAQKGTIQETQYF.

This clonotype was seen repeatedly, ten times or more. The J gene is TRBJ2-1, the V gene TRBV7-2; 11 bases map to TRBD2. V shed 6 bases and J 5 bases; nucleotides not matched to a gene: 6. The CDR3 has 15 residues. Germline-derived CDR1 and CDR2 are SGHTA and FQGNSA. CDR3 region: CASRRLAGSDNEQFF. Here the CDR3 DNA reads TGTGCCAGCAGGCGACTAGCGGGATCGGACAATGAGCAGTTCTTC.

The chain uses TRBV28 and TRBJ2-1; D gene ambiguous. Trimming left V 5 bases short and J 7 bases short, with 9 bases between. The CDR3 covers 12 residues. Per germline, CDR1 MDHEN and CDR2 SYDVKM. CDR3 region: CASSTRRNEQFF. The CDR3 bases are TGTGCCAGCAGTACCCGGAGAAATGAGCAGTTCTTC.

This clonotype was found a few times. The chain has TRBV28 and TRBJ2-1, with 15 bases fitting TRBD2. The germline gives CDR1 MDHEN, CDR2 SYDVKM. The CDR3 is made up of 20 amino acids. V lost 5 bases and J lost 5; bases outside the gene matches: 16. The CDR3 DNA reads TGTGCCAGCAGTACTGGGCTCTGGACTAGCGGGGGGGCCCCCGACAATGAGCAGTTCTTC. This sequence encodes CASSTGLWTSGGAPDNEQFF. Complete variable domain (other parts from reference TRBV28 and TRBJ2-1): DVKVTQSSRYLVKRTGEKVFLECVQDMDHENMFWYRQDPGLGLRLIYFSYDVKMKEKGDIPEGYSVSREKKERFSLILESASTNQTSMYLCASSTGLWTSGGAPDNEQFFGPGTRLTVL.